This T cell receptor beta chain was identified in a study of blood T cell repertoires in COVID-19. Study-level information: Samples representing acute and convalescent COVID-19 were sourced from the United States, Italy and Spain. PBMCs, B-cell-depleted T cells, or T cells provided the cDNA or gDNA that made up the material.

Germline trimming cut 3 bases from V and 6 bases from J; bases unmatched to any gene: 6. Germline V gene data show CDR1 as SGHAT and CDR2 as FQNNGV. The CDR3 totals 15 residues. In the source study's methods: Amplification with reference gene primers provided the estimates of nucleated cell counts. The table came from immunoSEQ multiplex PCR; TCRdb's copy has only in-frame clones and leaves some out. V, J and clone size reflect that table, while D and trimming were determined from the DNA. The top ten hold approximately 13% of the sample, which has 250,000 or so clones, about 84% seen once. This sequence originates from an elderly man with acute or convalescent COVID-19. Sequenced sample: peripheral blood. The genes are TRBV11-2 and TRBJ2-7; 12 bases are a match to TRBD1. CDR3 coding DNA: TGTGCCAGCAGCTTTGCCGGGACAGGGGGCGGCGAGCAGTACTTC. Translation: CASSFAGTGGGEQYF.